This TCR beta chain was retrieved from a study of blood T cell repertoires in COVID-19. Self-reported history from a screening survey and questionnaire set each donor's cohort. This CDR3 has 18 residues. The germline V gene encodes CDR1 SEHNR and CDR2 FQNEAQ (reference sequence). V lost 5 bases to trimming and J lost 7 bases; unmatched junction nucleotides: 13. The repertoire was sequenced with immunoSEQ multiplex PCR; TCRdb's copy has only in-frame clones and lacks some. Of about 320,000 clones listed, about nine tenths were seen once; the top ten hold about 8.9%. The table lists this clone with a few counts.

This sequence originates from a young woman who had recovered from COVID-19. J is TRBJ2-3 and V is TRBV7-9; 15 bases fit TRBD2. Sequenced material: PBMCs or T cells enriched from blood (not recorded which). The CDR3 DNA sequence: TGTGCCAGCAGCCTGGGACTAGCGGGGGGTCGGACCAGGAATACGCAGTATTTT. It specifies CASSLGLAGGRTRNTQYF.